These 8 T cell receptor beta chains were sequenced from one sample in a study of blood T cell repertoires in COVID-19 (dated by TCRdb to 2020 to 2022). The library was produced with the immunoSEQ multiplex PCR assay. The clones in this table, taken by TCRdb from immuneACCESS, are in-frame only. Not every clone is retained; where verified, under half of the shortfall comes from an unresolved V gene, and the cause of the rest is unknown. This sample lists some 83,000 clones; 84% were detected once. Jointly, the top ten make up 3.5% of the sample. The sample was peripheral blood. The receptors were sampled from a middle-aged man with acute or convalescent COVID-19.

This clone was found once. The chain employs TRBV24-1 and TRBJ1-2; D possibly corresponds to TRBD1 (5 bases). This CDR3 comprises 12 residues. CDR1 is KGHDR and CDR2 is SFDVKD in the germline V gene. The V gene lost 3 bases and the J gene lost 7 bases, with 8 bases spanning the gap. The CDR3: CATSDPGGGYTF. DNA of the CDR3: TGTGCCACCAGTGATCCGGGGGGTGGCTACACCTTC.

V is TRBV30 and J is TRBJ1-6; D remains ambiguous. V dropped 2 bases and J dropped 7 bases, with 9 bases sitting between them. The CDR3 is made up of 13 amino acids. In germline, CDR1 is GTSNPN, CDR2 SVGIG (reference sequence). The CDR3 sequence is CAWSPYENSPLHF. In nucleotides, the CDR3 is TGTGCCTGGAGTCCCTATGAAAATTCACCCCTCCACTTT.

The chain links TRBV6-5 to TRBJ1-3; 9 positions agree with TRBD1. V lost 5 bases, J lost 8 bases, and 10 bases stayed unmatched. The length of the CDR3 is 15 residues. CDR1 is MNHEY, CDR2 SVGAGI, per germline. The CDR3 here is CASSPTGGVYDTIYF. The CDR3 DNA reads as TGTGCCAGCAGTCCAACAGGGGGCGTGTATGACACCATATATTTT.

This clone was seen a handful of times. The gene calls are TRBV7-9 and TRBJ1-5; perhaps TRBD1 as D (5 bases). There are 16 residues in the CDR3. Per germline, CDR1 SEHNR and CDR2 FQNEAQ (reference sequence). V lost 3 bases and J lost 3, with 15 bases in between. This CDR3 is CASSFSGRGYNQPQHF. CDR3 bases: TGTGCCAGCAGCTTTTCCGGAAGGGGTTACAATCAGCCCCAGCATTTT. The complete variable domain, with remaining parts taken from reference TRBV7-9 and TRBJ1-5, reads DTGVSQNPRHKITKRGQNVTFRCDPISEHNRLYWYRQTLGQGPEFLTYFQNEAQLEKSRLLSDRFSAERPKGSFSTLEIQRTEQGDSAMYLCASSFSGRGYNQPQHFGDGTRLSIL.

V usage is TRBV10-2 and J usage is TRBJ2-4; TRBD1 might be the D (5 bases). The CDR3 has 12 amino acids. V dropped 3 bases and J dropped 6 bases, with 6 bases sitting between them. Per the germline V gene, CDR1 is WSHSY and CDR2 is SAAADI. In DNA, the CDR3 is TGCGCCAGCAGTGATCAGGGAAACATTCAGTACTTC. It encodes CASSDQGNIQYF.

In this sample, this clone turned up once. The genes are TRBV19 and TRBJ1-2; tentative D call: TRBD1 (5 bases). This CDR3 contains 15 residues. Germline CDR1 and CDR2: LNHDA and SQIVND (reference sequence). V was clipped by 8 bases and J by 1 base, with 17 bases between them. The CDR3 DNA reads TGTGCCAGTCAAGCGGGGGGTTCTGGTAACTATGGCTACACCTTC. Translating gives CASQAGGSGNYGYTF.

The chain links TRBV18 to TRBJ2-2; possibly TRBD1 for D (6 bases). Germline-derived CDR1 and CDR2 are KGHSH and LQKENI. The CDR3 has 17 residues. With 2 bases removed from V and 2 bases from J, the gap between germline ends came to 15 bases. The CDR3 is CASSPWRTERNTGELFF. The CDR3 DNA reads as TGTGCCAGCTCACCATGGCGGACAGAGAGAAACACCGGGGAGCTGTTTTTT.

This clone was recorded only once. The CDR3 protein is CASSLTGGDNSPLHF. Written as DNA, the CDR3 is TGTGCCAGCTCACTTACAGGGGGCGATAATTCACCCCTCCACTTT. The V call is TRBV18, the J call TRBJ1-6, with 9 bases fitting TRBD1. Germline values: CDR1 KGHSH, CDR2 LQKENI. V was clipped by 4 bases and J by 5 bases; unmatched bases: 3. The CDR3 loop spans 15 amino acids.